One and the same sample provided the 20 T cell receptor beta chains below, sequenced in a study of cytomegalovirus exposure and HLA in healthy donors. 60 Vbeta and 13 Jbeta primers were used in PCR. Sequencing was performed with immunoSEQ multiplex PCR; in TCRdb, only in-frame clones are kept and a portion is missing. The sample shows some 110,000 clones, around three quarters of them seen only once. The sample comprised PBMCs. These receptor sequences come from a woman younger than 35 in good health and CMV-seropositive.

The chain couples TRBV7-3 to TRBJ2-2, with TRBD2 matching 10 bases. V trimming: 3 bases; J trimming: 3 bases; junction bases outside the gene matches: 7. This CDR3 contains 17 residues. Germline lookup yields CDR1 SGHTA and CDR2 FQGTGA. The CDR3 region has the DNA TGTGCCAGCAGCTTTTATTCTAGCGGGAGCGACACCGGGGAGCTGTTTTTT. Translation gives CASSFYSSGSDTGELFF.

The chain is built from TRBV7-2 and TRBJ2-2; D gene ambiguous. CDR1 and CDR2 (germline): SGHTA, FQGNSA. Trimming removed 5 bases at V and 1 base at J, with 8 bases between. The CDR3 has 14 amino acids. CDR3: CASSPRQNTGELFF. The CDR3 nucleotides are TGTGCCAGCAGCCCTCGACAGAACACCGGGGAGCTGTTTTTT.

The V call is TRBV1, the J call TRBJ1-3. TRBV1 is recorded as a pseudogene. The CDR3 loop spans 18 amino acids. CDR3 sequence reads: CTSSPIIGRGKSGNTIYF. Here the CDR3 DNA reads TGCACCAGCAGCCCCATCATCGGGAGGGGCAAATCTGGAAACACCATATATTTT.

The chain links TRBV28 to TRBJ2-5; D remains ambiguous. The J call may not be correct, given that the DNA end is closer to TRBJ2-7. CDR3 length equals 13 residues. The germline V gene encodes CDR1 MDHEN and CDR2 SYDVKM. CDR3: CASSLLSAYEQYF. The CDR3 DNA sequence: TGTGCCAGCAGTTTACTCTCTGCCTACGAGCAGTACTTC.

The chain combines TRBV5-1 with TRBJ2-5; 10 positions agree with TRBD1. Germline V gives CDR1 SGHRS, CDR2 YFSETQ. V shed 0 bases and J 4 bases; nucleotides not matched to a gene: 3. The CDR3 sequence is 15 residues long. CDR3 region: CASSLATGGAETQYF. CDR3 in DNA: TGCGCCAGCAGCTTGGCGACAGGGGGCGCAGAGACCCAGTACTTC. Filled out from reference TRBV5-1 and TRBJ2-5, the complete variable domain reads KAGVTQTPRYLIKTRGQQVTLSCSPISGHRSVSWYQQTPGQGLQFLFEYFSETQRNKGNFPGRFSGRQFSNSRSEMNVSTLELGDSALYLCASSLATGGAETQYFGPGTRLLVL.

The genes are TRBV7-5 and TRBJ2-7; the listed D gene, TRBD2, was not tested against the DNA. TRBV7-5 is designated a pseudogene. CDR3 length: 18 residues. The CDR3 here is CARSLVTGLAGDFNEQYF. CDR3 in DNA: TGTGCCAGAAGCTTAGTAACGGGACTAGCGGGCGACTTCAACGAGCAGTACTTC.

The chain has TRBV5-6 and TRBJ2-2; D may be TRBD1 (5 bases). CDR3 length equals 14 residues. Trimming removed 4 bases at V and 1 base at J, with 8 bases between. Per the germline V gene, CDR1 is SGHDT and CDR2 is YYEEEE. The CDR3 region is CASSIGQNTGELFF. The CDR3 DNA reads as TGTGCCAGCAGCATCGGACAGAACACCGGGGAGCTGTTTTTT.

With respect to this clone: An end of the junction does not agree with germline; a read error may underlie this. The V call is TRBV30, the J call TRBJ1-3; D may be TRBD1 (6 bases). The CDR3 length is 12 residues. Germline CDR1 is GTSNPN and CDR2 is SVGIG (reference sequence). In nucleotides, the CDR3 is TGTGCCTGGACTCCCAGGGGAACCACCGTATATTTT. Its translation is CAWTPRGTTVYF.

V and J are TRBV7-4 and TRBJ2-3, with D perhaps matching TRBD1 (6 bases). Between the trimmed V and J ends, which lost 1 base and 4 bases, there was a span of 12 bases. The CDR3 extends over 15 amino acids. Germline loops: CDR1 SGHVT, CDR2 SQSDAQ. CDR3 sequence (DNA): TGTGCCAGCAGCTTAGTACAGCCAGGGGCAGATACGCAGTATTTT. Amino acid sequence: CASSLVQPGADTQYF.

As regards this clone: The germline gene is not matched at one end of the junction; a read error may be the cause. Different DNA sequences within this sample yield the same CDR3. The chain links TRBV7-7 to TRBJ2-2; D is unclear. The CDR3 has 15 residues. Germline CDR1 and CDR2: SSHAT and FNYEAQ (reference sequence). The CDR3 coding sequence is TGTGCTAGCAGCTCCCGCCAAGAGAGGACCGGGGAGCTGTTTTTT. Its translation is CASSSRQERTGELFF.

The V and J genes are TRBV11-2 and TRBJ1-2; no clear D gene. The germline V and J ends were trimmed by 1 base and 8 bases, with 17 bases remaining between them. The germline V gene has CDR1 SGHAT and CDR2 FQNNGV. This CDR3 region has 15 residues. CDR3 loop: CASSLGLNPPGGYTF. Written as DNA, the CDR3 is TGTGCCAGCAGCTTAGGCCTGAATCCACCGGGAGGCTACACCTTC.

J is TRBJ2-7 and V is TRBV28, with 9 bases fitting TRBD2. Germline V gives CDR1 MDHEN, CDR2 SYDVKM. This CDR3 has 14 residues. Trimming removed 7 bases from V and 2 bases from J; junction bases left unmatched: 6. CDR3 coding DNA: TGTGCCAGCAACATAGCGGGGGCAGCCTACGAGCAGTACTTC. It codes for CASNIAGAAYEQYF.

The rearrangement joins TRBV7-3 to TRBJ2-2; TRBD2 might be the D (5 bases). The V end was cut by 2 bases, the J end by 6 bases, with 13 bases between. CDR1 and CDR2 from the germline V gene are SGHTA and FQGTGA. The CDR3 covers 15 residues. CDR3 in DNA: TGTGCCAGCAGCTTAGAGGGTAGCCGGGCCGGGGAGCTGTTTTTT. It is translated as CASSLEGSRAGELFF. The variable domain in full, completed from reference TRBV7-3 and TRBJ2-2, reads GAGVSQTPSNKVTEKGKYVELRCDPISGHTALYWYRQSLGQGPEFLIYFQGTGAADDSGLPNDRFFAVRPEGSVSTLKIQRTERGDSAVYLCASSLEGSRAGELFFGEGSRLTVL.

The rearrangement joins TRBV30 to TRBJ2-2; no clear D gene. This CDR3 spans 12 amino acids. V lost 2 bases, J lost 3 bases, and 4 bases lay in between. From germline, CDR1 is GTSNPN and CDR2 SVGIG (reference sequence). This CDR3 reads CAWSPDTGELFF. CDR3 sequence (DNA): TGTGCCTGGAGTCCGGACACCGGGGAGCTGTTTTTT.

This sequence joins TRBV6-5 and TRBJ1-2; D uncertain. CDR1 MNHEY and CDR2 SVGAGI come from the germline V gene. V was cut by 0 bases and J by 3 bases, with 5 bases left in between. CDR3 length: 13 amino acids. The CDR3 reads CASSYSTYYGYTF. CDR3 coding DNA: TGTGCCAGCAGTTACTCGACATACTATGGCTACACCTTC.

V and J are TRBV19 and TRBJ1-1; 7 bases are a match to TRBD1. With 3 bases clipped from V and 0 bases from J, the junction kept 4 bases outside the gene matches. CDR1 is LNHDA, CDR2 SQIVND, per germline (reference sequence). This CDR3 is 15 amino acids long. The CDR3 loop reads CASSMTGQMNTEAFF. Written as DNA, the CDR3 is TGTGCCAGTAGTATGACGGGACAGATGAACACTGAAGCTTTCTTT.

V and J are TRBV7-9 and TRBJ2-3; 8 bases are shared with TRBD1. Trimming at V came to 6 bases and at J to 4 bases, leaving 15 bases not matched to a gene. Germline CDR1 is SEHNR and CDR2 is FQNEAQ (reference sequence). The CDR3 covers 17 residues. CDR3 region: CASRDRTGTGLPDTQYF. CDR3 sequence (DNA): TGTGCCAGCAGGGACCGAACCGGGACAGGACTTCCAGATACGCAGTATTTT.

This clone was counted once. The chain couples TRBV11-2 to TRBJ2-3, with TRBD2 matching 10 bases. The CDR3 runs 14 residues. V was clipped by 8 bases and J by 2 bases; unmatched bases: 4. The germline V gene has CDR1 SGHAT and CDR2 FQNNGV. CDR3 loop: CASRTSGFTDTQYF. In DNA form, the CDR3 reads TGTGCCAGCCGGACTAGCGGATTCACAGATACGCAGTATTTT.

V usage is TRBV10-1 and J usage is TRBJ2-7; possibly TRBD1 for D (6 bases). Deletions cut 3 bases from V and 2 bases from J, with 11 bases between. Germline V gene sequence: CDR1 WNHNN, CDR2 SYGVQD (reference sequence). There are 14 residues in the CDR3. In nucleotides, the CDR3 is TGCGCCAGCAGTGATACGGGACACACCTACGAGCAGTACTTC. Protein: CASSDTGHTYEQYF.

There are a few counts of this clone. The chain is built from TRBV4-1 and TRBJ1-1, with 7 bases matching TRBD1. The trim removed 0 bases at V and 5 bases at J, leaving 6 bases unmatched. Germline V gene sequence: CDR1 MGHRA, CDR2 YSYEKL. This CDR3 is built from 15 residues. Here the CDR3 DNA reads TGCGCCAGCAGCCAAGAATCGACAGGGAGTACTGAAGCTTTCTTT. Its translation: CASSQESTGSTEAFF.